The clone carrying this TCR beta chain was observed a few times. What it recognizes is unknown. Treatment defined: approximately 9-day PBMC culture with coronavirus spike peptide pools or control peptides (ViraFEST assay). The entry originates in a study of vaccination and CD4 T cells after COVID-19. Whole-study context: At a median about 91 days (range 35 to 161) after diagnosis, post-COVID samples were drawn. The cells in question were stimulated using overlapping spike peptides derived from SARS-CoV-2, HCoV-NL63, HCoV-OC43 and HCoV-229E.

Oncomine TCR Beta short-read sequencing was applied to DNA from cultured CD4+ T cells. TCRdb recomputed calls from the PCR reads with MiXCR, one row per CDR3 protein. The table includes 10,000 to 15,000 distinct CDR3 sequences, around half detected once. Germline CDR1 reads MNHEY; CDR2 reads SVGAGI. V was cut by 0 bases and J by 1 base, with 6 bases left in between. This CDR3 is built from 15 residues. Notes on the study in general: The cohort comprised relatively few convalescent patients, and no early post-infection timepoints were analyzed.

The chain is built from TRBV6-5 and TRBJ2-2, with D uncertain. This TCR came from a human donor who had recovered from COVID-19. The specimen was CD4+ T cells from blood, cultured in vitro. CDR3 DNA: TGTGCCAGCAGTTACTCGAGACAGAACACCGGGGAGCTGTTTTTT. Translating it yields CASSYSRQNTGELFF.